This T cell receptor beta chain was obtained from a study of OX40 agonist ivuxolimab in advanced cancers. As for the study in general: Enrolled patients in dose escalation had cancers that were hepatocellular carcinoma, melanoma, renal cell or head and neck cancer. Previous treatment with anti-PD-1, anti-PD-L1 or anti-CTLA-4 therapy was allowed; approximately 40% had received some.

Assay: immunoSEQ multiplex PCR; the TCRdb copy retains only in-frame clones and omits some. The data show around 70,000 clones, 75% to 90% seen once. CDR1 and CDR2 (germline): SNHLY, FYNNEI. This CDR3 is 15 amino acids long. V lost 3 bases, J lost 1 base, and 12 bases lay in between. This specimen was CD4+ or CD8+ T cells sorted from blood, taken in a trial of the OX40 agonist ivuxolimab. The chain employs TRBV2 and TRBJ2-5, with D perhaps matching TRBD1 or TRBD2 (5 bases each). This receptor was taken from an adult with an advanced solid tumor such as melanoma, head and neck, liver or kidney cancer. CDR3: CASSDGGHAQETQYF. In DNA form, the CDR3 reads TGTGCCAGCAGTGATGGAGGACACGCCCAAGAGACCCAGTACTTC.